The 10 T cell receptor beta chains presented below share a single source sample, sequenced in a study of cytomegalovirus exposure and HLA in healthy donors (dated 2017 in TCRdb). Library creation used the immunoSEQ multiplex PCR assay. For the multiplex PCR, a mixture combining 60 forward primers for TCR Vbeta segments and 13 reverse primers for TCR Jbeta segments was used. Not all clones reach the TCRdb copy of this immuneACCESS table, which keeps in-frame sequences only. Checked studies attribute under half of the gap to unresolved V genes and leave the rest unexplained. This sample gives 65,000 or so clones in total; roughly 80% of them show up just once. In total, the top ten clones hold less than 3.5% of the sample. Input material: PBMCs. The source of these receptors is a girl between 5 and 17 years old in good health and CMV-seropositive.

The V and J genes are TRBV5-6 and TRBJ1-6; 7 nucleotides line up with TRBD1. The CDR3 is 16 residues long. CDR1 SGHDT and CDR2 YYEEEE come from the germline V gene. V dropped 4 bases and J dropped 5; count of bases not matched to a gene: 9. The CDR3 sequence: CASSRVKGAHNSPLHF. Here the CDR3 DNA reads TGTGCCAGCAGCCGAGTTAAGGGGGCCCATAATTCACCCCTCCACTTT.

CDR3 nucleotides: TGTGCCAGCAGCCGGAGGGATCAGCCCCAGCATTTT. This translates into CASSRRDQPQHF. The chain joins TRBV7-8 to TRBJ1-5; D is unclear. Germline values: CDR1 SGHVS, CDR2 FQNEAQ. There are 12 residues in the CDR3. Trimming pared 5 bases from V and 5 bases from J, leaving 7 bases between. Using reference TRBV7-8 and TRBJ1-5 for the parts outside the CDR3, the full variable domain is GAGVSQSPRYKVAKRGQDVALRCDPISGHVSLFWYQQALGQGPEFLTYFQNEAQLDKSGLPSDRFFAERPEGSVSTLKIQRTQQEDSAVYLCASSRRDQPQHFGDGTRLSIL.

V gene TRBV5-1 combines with J gene TRBJ2-7, with D tentatively TRBD1 (6 bases). Germline values: CDR1 SGHRS, CDR2 YFSETQ. CDR3 length equals 16 residues. V was pared by 5 bases and J by 0 bases, with 18 bases between. Here the CDR3 DNA reads TGCGCCAGCAGTTGGGGGCAGGCGGCTGACTCCTACGAGCAGTACTTC. This gives the protein CASSWGQAADSYEQYF.

The genes are TRBV27 and TRBJ2-7, with TRBD1 matching over 7 bases. V lost 6 bases and J lost 3; bases outside the gene matches: 8. Germline CDR1 reads MNHEY; CDR2 reads SMNVEV (reference sequence). The CDR3 has 14 residues. The DNA for the CDR3 is TGTGCCAGCAGGTCCCACAGGGGCTACTACGAGCAGTACTTC. Its translation: CASRSHRGYYEQYF.

This sequence joins TRBV5-8 and TRBJ1-5; D possibly corresponds to TRBD1 (5 bases). Between the trimmed V and J ends, which lost 1 base and 2 bases, there was a span of 13 bases. The germline V gene encodes CDR1 SGHTS and CDR2 YDEGEE. This CDR3 is 16 amino acids long. CDR3 protein: CASSLNQGRGNQPQHF. In DNA, the CDR3 is TGTGCCAGCAGCTTGAACCAGGGTAGGGGCAATCAGCCCCAGCATTTT.

The genes are TRBV29-1 and TRBJ1-2; 7 bases line up with TRBD1. Germline CDR1 SQVTM, CDR2 ANQGSEA. CDR3 length: 13 residues. With 2 bases clipped from V and 7 bases from J, the junction kept 7 bases outside the gene matches. The CDR3 DNA reads as TGCAGCGTTGAACGGACAGGTGAATCTGGCTACACCTTC. This encodes CSVERTGESGYTF.

This clone was observed a few times. The V and J genes are TRBV5-1 and TRBJ2-5, with 9 bases fitting TRBD2. CDR3 length: 15 residues. Trimming at V came to 4 bases and at J to 5 bases, leaving 9 bases not matched to a gene. From germline, CDR1 is SGHRS and CDR2 YFSETQ. This CDR3 is CASSPLTSGMETQYF. CDR3 nucleotide sequence: TGCGCCAGCAGCCCTTTGACTAGCGGAATGGAGACCCAGTACTTC.

The CDR3, as DNA: TGTGCCAGCACCCCAGGAGGGACAGTCACTTCACCCCTCCACTTT. Translated: CASTPGGTVTSPLHF. The V and J genes are TRBV28 and TRBJ1-6; 7 bases match TRBD1. V lost 7 bases, J lost 9 bases, and 12 bases stayed unmatched. From germline, CDR1 is MDHEN and CDR2 SYDVKM. The CDR3 has 15 amino acids.

This chain joins TRBV27 and TRBJ1-2; D not certain. The CDR3 totals 14 residues. The V gene lost 1 base and the J gene lost 5 bases, with 11 bases spanning the gap. Germline V gene lookup returns CDR1 MNHEY and CDR2 SMNVEV (reference sequence). The CDR3 spells CASSLYGRNYGYTF. CDR3 nucleotides: TGTGCCAGCAGTTTATATGGCAGGAATTATGGCTACACCTTC.

In DNA form, the CDR3 reads TGTGCCTGGGACAGGGGTGGTAATGAAAAACTGTTTTTT. Amino acid sequence: CAWDRGGNEKLFF. The rearrangement joins TRBV30 to TRBJ1-4; 8 nucleotides agree with TRBD1. CDR1 GTSNPN and CDR2 SVGIG come from the germline V gene (reference sequence). The CDR3 has 13 residues. Unmatched junction bases numbered 3, after V lost 5 bases and J lost 4 bases.